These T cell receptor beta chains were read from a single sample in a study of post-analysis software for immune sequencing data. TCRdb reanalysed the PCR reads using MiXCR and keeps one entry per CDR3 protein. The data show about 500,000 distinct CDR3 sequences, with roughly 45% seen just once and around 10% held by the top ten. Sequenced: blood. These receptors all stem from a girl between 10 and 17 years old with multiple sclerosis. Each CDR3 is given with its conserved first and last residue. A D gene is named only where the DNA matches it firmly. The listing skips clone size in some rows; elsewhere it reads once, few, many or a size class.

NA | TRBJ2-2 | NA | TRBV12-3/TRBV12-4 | TGTGCCAGCACCAAGAGTACGTCGAACACCGGGGAGCTGTTTTTT | CASTKSTSNTGELFF
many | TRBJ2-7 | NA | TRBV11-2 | TGTGCCAGCAGCTCTCAGCGAGGGACGGGGGAGCAGTACTTC | CASSSQRGTGEQYF
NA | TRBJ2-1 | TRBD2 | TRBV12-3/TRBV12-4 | TGTGCCAGCAGAACCATTAGCGGGAGGGACAATGAGCAGTTCTTC | CASRTISGRDNEQFF
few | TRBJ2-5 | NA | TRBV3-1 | TGTGCCAGCGGTACTCGCCAAGAGACCCAGTACTTC | CASGTRQETQYF
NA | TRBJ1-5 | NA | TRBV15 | TGTGCCACCAGCGGAGACAATCAGCCCCAGCATTTT | CATSGDNQPQHF
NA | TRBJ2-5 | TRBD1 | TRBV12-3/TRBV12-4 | TGTGCCAGCAGTCCACGGGGACAGGCAGAAGAGACCCAGTACTTC | CASSPRGQAEETQYF
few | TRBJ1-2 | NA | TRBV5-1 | TGCGCCAGCAGCTTGGCCGACGGGGGCCGCCGGACGGGGGGCTACACCTTC | CASSLADGGRRTGGYTF
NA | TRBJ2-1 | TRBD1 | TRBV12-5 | TGTGCTAGTGGTTTGGGACAGGGTGAGCAGTTCTTC | CASGLGQGEQFF
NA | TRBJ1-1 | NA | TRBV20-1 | TGCAGTCCTAGGACAGCCTTGAACACTGAAGCTTTCTTT | CSPRTALNTEAFF
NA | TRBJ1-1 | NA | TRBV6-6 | TGTGCCAGCAGTTACTCGAATGGGGGAGCTGAAGCTTTCTTT | CASSYSNGGAEAFF
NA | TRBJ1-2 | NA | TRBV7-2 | TGTGCCAGCAGCTTAGGGGGCCCGAAAATTAACTATGGCTACACCTTC | CASSLGGPKINYGYTF
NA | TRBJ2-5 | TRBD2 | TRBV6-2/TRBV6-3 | TGTGCCAGCAGTGTACTAGCGGTCCAAGAGACCCAGTACTTC | CASSVLAVQETQYF
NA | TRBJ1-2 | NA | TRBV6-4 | TGTGCCAGCCCAGCGCAGGGTTTCCCCCATGGCTACACCTTC | CASPAQGFPHGYTF
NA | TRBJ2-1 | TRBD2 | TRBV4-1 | TGCGCCAGCAGCCAAGAGTTACTAGCGGGAGGCCTCGGAGGCAACAATGAGCAGTTCTTC | CASSQELLAGGLGGNNEQFF
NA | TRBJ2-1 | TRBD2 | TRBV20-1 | TGCAGTGCTGTAGCGGGAACCTACAATGAGCAGTTCTTC | CSAVAGTYNEQFF
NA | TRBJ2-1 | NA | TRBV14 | TGTGCCAGCAGCCAAGTGGAGGGGTCCAATGAGCAGTTCTTC | CASSQVEGSNEQFF
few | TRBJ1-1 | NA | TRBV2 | TGTGCCAGCAGTCGGGGGGTGGGCACTGAAGCTTTCTTT | CASSRGVGTEAFF
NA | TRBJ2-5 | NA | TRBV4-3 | TGCGCTAACAGCCAAGATGGGGCGGGCAATGAGCAGTACTTC | CANSQDGAGNEQYF
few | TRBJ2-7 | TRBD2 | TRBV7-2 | TGTGCCAGCAGCTTGGCGGGAGGGCCGAACGAGCAGTACTTC | CASSLAGGPNEQYF
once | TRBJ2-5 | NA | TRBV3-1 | TGTGCCAGCGGGAAGTGGGAAGAGACCCAGTACTTC | CASGKWEETQYF
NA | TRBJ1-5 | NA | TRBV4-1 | TGCGCCAGCAGCCAAGTGGTGGCTCTCGGGCGCAATCAGCCCCAGCATTTT | CASSQVVALGRNQPQHF
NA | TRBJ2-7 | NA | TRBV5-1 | TGCGCCAGCAGCTTGGTTTCTAGCGATAACAATGAGCAGTACTTC | CASSLVSSDNNEQYF
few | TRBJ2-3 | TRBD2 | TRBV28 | TGTGCCAGCAGTGGACTAGCGATAGATACGCAGTATTTT | CASSGLAIDTQYF
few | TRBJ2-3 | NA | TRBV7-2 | TGTGCCTGCAGCTTTTTCTCGGGAGCAGAAGATACGCAGTATTTT | CACSFFSGAEDTQYF
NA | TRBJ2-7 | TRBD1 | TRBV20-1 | TGCAGTGCTAGAGCGGACAGGACACTTTTCTACGAGCAGTACTTC | CSARADRTLFYEQYF
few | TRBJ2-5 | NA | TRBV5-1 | TGCGCCAGCAGCCCCCCGGCCATTGAGACCCAGTACTTC | CASSPPAIETQYF
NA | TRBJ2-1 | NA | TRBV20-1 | TGCAGTGCTAGGGGCGTGATTAGAAACTACAATGAGCAGTTCTTC | CSARGVIRNYNEQFF
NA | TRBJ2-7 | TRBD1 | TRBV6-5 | TGTGCCAGCAGACCTTCACAGGGGGCCCCATACGAGCAGTACTTC | CASRPSQGAPYEQYF
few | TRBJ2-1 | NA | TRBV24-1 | TGTGCCACCAGTGACCCCAGCGAGGGAGTGATCTACAATGAGCAGTTCTTC | CATSDPSEGVIYNEQFF
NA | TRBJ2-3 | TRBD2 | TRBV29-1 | TGCAGCGTTGACGGGCTAGCGGGAGGTTCAGATACGCAGTATTTT | CSVDGLAGGSDTQYF
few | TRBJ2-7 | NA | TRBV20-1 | TGCAGTGCTACCGTACAGGGAGTGGAGCAGTACTTC | CSATVQGVEQYF